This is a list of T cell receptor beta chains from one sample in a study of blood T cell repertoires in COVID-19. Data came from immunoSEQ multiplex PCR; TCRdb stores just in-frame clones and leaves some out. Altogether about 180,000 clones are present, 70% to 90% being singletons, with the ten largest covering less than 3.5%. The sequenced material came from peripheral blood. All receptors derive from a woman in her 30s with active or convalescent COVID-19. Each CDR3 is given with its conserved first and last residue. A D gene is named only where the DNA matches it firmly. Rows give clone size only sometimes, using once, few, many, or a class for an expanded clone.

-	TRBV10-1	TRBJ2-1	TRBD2	CASSPLAGGGYNEQFF	TGCGCCAGCAGTCCGTTAGCGGGAGGGGGGTACAATGAGCAGTTCTTC
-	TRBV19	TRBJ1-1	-	CASMAGKVTEAFF	TGTGCCAGTATGGCAGGGAAGGTCACTGAAGCTTTCTTT
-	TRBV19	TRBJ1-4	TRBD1	CASKFRDRNEKLFF	TGTGCCAGTAAATTCCGGGACAGAAATGAAAAACTGTTTTTT
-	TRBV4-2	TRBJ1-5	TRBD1	CASSRSGQTMGNQPQHF	TGTGCCAGCAGCCGTTCGGGACAGACCATGGGCAATCAGCCCCAGCATTTT
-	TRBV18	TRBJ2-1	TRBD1	CASSPQGTGRSNEQFF	TGTGCCAGCTCACCACAGGGGACAGGACGGTCCAATGAGCAGTTCTTC
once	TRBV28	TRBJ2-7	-	CASSQTGSKREQYF	TGTGCCAGCAGTCAGACGGGATCTAAGAGGGAGCAGTACTTC
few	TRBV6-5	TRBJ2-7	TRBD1	CATDWTGMGSYEQYF	TGTGCCACGGACTGGACAGGGATGGGCTCCTACGAGCAGTACTTC
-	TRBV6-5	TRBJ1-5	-	CASSSRHGGQPQHF	TGTGCCAGCAGTTCCCGACACGGGGGACAGCCCCAGCATTTT
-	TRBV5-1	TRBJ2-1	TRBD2	CASSLGPRGGHYNEQFF	TGCGCCAGCAGCTTGGGGCCGCGGGGGGGCCATTACAATGAGCAGTTCTTC
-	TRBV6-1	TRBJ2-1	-	CASSEESGRPYNEQFF	TGTGCCAGCAGTGAAGAAAGCGGGCGACCCTACAATGAGCAGTTCTTC
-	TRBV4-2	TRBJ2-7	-	CASSQDLGAYEQYF	TGTGCCAGCAGCCAGGACCTTGGGGCGTACGAGCAGTACTTC
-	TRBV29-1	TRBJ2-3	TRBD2	CSVESRTGTTPNTQYF	TGCAGCGTTGAAAGTCGGACGGGGACTACCCCTAATACGCAGTATTTT
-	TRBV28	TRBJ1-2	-	CASTLREGFYGYTF	TGTGCCAGCACCTTAAGGGAGGGGTTCTATGGCTACACCTTC
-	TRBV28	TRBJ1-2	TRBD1	CASAQRQGRGYTF	TGTGCCAGCGCCCAAAGACAGGGACGAGGCTACACCTTC
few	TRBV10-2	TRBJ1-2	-	CASSEVFQRADGYTF	TGCGCCAGCAGTGAAGTGTTTCAGAGGGCAGATGGCTACACCTTC
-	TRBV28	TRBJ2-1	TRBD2	CASSSLAGGSDEQFF	TGTGCCAGCAGTTCTCTAGCGGGAGGGTCCGATGAGCAGTTCTTC
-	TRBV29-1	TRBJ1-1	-	CSVDITGTAMNTEAFF	TGCAGCGTAGATATTACCGGTACAGCCATGAACACTGAAGCTTTCTTT
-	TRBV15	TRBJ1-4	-	CATSLGEKNPFF	TGTGCCACCAGCCTAGGGGAAAAGAACCCGTTTTTT
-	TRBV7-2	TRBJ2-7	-	CASSQTRETNEQYF	TGTGCCAGCAGCCAAACCCGGGAGACAAACGAGCAGTACTTC
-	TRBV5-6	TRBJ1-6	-	CASSVSTGTYNSPLHF	TGTGCCAGCAGCGTCTCGACAGGAACCTATAATTCACCCCTCCACTTT
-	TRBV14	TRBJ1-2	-	CASSQDRMPSGGYTF	TGTGCCAGCAGCCAAGATCGCATGCCTTCGGGGGGCTACACCTTC
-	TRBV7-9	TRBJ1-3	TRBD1	CASRGDRDGGGNTIYF	TGTGCCAGCAGAGGGGACAGGGACGGCGGTGGAAACACCATATATTTT
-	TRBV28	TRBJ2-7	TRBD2	CASSFLPGLANYEQYF	TGTGCCAGCAGTTTCCTCCCGGGACTAGCGAACTACGAGCAGTACTTC
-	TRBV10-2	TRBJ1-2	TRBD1	CASVAGQHYGYTF	TGCGCCAGCGTTGCGGGACAGCACTATGGCTACACCTTC
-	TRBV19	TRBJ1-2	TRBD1	CASSRYGTDHGYTF	TGTGCCAGTAGTAGATACGGGACAGACCATGGCTACACCTTC
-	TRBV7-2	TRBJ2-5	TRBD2	CASSLGLAEETQYF	TGTGCCAGCAGCTTGGGACTAGCGGAAGAGACCCAGTACTTC
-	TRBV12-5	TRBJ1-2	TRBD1	CASGLVQQGIYGYTF	TGTGCTAGTGGTTTGGTACAACAGGGGATCTATGGCTACACCTTC
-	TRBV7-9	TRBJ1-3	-	CASSLEILTDDISGNTIYF	TGTGCCAGCAGCTTAGAGATTCTGACGGATGACATCTCTGGAAACACCATATATTTT
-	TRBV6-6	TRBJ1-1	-	CASLGRGNTEAFF	TGTGCCAGCCTAGGGAGGGGGAACACTGAAGCTTTCTTT
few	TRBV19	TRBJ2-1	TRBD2	CASSILAGENEQFF	TGTGCCAGTAGTATATTAGCGGGAGAGAATGAGCAGTTCTTC
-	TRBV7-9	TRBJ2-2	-	CASSLSTGELFF	TGTGCCAGCAGCCTAAGCACCGGGGAGCTGTTTTTT
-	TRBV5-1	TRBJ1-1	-	CASSLGGREAFF	TGCGCCAGCAGCTTGGGAGGCCGAGAAGCTTTCTTT
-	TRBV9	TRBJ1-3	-	CASSVRGQADTIYF	TGTGCCAGCAGCGTACGAGGGCAGGCGGACACCATATATTTT
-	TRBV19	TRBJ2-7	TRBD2	CASKVWREGGEQYF	TGTGCCAGTAAGGTCTGGCGGGAGGGCGGCGAGCAGTACTTC
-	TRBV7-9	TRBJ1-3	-	CASSLSALTGNTIYF	TGTGCCAGCAGCTTATCCGCGTTAACTGGAAACACCATATATTTT
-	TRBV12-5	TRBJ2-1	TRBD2	CASGLLGGSSSYNEQFF	TGTGCTAGTGGTTTGTTGGGAGGGAGCAGTTCCTACAATGAGCAGTTCTTC
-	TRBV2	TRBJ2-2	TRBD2	CASSNLAGGQTGELFF	TGTGCCAGCAGTAACCTAGCGGGGGGGCAAACCGGGGAGCTGTTTTTT